The source of this T cell receptor beta chain is a study of blood T cell repertoires in COVID-19. Study-level background: Donors in the United States, Italy and Spain gave samples during acute or convalescent COVID-19. The cDNA or gDNA used as material had been derived from T cells, B-cell-depleted T cells, or PBMCs.

The method was immunoSEQ multiplex PCR; TCRdb's version includes in-frame clones alone and lacks a portion of them. This table holds tens of thousands of clones, 90% to 95% found once. The TCR originated in a woman in her forties or fifties in a cohort sampled during active COVID-19. Input material: peripheral blood.

CDR3 coding DNA: TGTGCCAGCAGTTCTTCTGGGGCCAACGTCCTGACTTTC. Translating it yields CASSSSGANVLTF. This chain joins TRBV7-9 and TRBJ2-6; D not resolved. CDR1 and CDR2 (germline): SEHNR, FQNEAQ (reference sequence). The CDR3 runs to 13 residues. Trimming stripped 6 bases from V and 1 base from J, with 4 bases between. Combining the CDR3 with reference TRBV7-9 and TRBJ2-6 gives the whole variable domain DTGVSQNPRHKITKRGQNVTFRCDPISEHNRLYWYRQTLGQGPEFLTYFQNEAQLEKSRLLSDRFSAERPKGSFSTLEIQRTEQGDSAMYLCASSSSGANVLTFGAGSRLTVL.